Listed below are T cell receptor beta chains from one sample, sequenced in a study of blood T cell repertoires in COVID-19. Repertoires were generated with immunoSEQ multiplex PCR, while TCRdb's copy carries only in-frame clones and drops some. The profile shows 150,000 to 200,000 clones, more than 75% of them singletons. Material: peripheral blood. These receptors originate from a human donor in a cohort sampled during active COVID-19. Each CDR3 is given with its conserved first and last residue. Each record gives: V gene, J gene, clone size, D gene, CDR3 length, CDR3 DNA, CDR3 protein. D genes are given only for firm matches. Size tells how often a clone was seen (once, few, many) or the class of an expanded clone, and some rows leave it out.

>TRBV19|TRBJ1-1|NA|TRBD1|17
TGTGCCAGTACCCCAGGGGGGACAGGGGGCGCCGGGACTGAAGCTTTCTTT
CASTPGGTGGAGTEAFF
>TRBV24-1|TRBJ2-3|NA|NA|15
TGTGCCACCAGTGATCAAACAGAGAGCACAGATACGCAGTATTTT
CATSDQTESTDTQYF
>TRBV7-7|TRBJ2-5|NA|TRBD2|15
TGTGCCAGCAGCTTAGCGGCGGGAGGGTCGGAGACCCAGTACTTC
CASSLAAGGSETQYF
>TRBV19|TRBJ1-1|NA|NA|13
TGTGCCAGTAGTACCGCCGCCTCGGAGGCGGCTTTCTTT
CASSTAASEAAFF
>TRBV4-2|TRBJ1-1|NA|NA|15
TGTGCCAGCAGCCAAGCCGGAGGGCAGGGCACTGAAGCTTTCTTT
CASSQAGGQGTEAFF
>TRBV19|TRBJ1-5|few|NA|16
TGTGCCAGTAGTATACGCACCCAGGGGTGGAATCAGCCCCAGCATTTT
CASSIRTQGWNQPQHF
>TRBV6-2/TRBV6-3|TRBJ1-2|NA|NA|13
TGTGCCAGCAGTTCTGACAGAAGCTATGGCTACACCTTC
CASSSDRSYGYTF
>TRBV11-2|TRBJ2-1|NA|TRBD2|17
TGTGCCAGCAGCTCACTAGCGGGAGAGCGGTCCTACAATGAGCAGTTCTTC
CASSSLAGERSYNEQFF
>TRBV2|TRBJ2-1|NA|TRBD2|16
TGTGCCAGCACCCCGGCAGTCGCGGGAGGTGGCAATGAGCAGTTCTTC
CASTPAVAGGGNEQFF
>TRBV18|TRBJ1-1|NA|NA|15
TGTGCCAGCTCACCAGGGTTGAGCGGGAACACTGAAGCTTTCTTT
CASSPGLSGNTEAFF
>TRBV2|TRBJ2-7|NA|TRBD1|14
TGTGCCAGCAGATCGGGACAGGGGGCACGGGAGCAGTACTTC
CASRSGQGAREQYF
>TRBV6-1|TRBJ2-5|NA|NA|15
TGTGCCAGCAGTGAATTTTGGGGGGGCTGGGAGACCCAGTACTTC
CASSEFWGGWETQYF
>TRBV7-9|TRBJ2-3|NA|NA|14
TGTGCCACCAGTAGCGGCGGTCCACGCGATACGCAGTATTTT
CATSSGGPRDTQYF
>TRBV18|TRBJ2-1|NA|TRBD1|14
TGTGCCAGCTCGCCGACAGGGGGAAGTGATGAGCAGTTCTTC
CASSPTGGSDEQFF
>TRBV5-4|TRBJ2-7|NA|NA|14
TGTGCCAGCAGATCAGACAGTGGCTCCTACGAGCAGTACTTC
CASRSDSGSYEQYF
>TRBV6-1|TRBJ2-1|NA|TRBD2|16
TGTGCCAGCAGTGAATTTAGCGGGAGAGCTTACAATGAGCAGTTCTTC
CASSEFSGRAYNEQFF
>TRBV30|TRBJ2-7|NA|NA|13
TGTGCCTGGAGCCCAGGTCCCTCCTACGAGCAGTACTTC
CAWSPGPSYEQYF
>TRBV7-2|TRBJ2-1|NA|NA|14
TGTGCCAGCAGCCCGGGGGACTTCTACAATGAGCAGTTCTTC
CASSPGDFYNEQFF
>TRBV18|TRBJ2-7|NA|TRBD1|14
TGTGCCAGCTCAGTCGACAGGGGAACGTACGAGCAGTACTTC
CASSVDRGTYEQYF
>TRBV7-8|TRBJ2-6|NA|NA|17
TGTGCCAGCAGCTTAGTGGAGGGTTACTCTGGGGCCAACGTCCTGACTTTC
CASSLVEGYSGANVLTF
>TRBV11-2|TRBJ2-5|NA|NA|15
TGTGCCAGCAGCTTAGACCCAGGCCCCCAAGAGACCCAGTACTTC
CASSLDPGPQETQYF
>TRBV7-9|TRBJ2-7|NA|NA|13
TGTGCCAGCAGCTTGGCAAACAATCGCGAGCAGTACTTC
CASSLANNREQYF
>TRBV7-2|TRBJ1-4|NA|NA|13
TGTGCCAGCAGCCCATCAACGGATGAAAAACTGTTTTTT
CASSPSTDEKLFF
>TRBV19|TRBJ2-5|NA|NA|16
TGTGCCAGTAGTAATCCCCGGGGAGAGAGCCAAGAGACCCAGTACTTC
CASSNPRGESQETQYF
>TRBV10-1|TRBJ2-1|NA|NA|16
TGCGCCAGCAGTGAGGCTAGCCCCAGACCTTACAATGAGCAGTTCTTC
CASSEASPRPYNEQFF
>TRBV7-9|TRBJ1-3|NA|NA|15
TGTGCCAGCAGCTTACTGAGGGAGGCTGGAAACACCATATATTTT
CASSLLREAGNTIYF
>TRBV19|TRBJ2-5|NA|NA|15
TGTGCCAGTAGTATAGGGCGGCGTCTCCAAGAGACCCAGTACTTC
CASSIGRRLQETQYF
>TRBV6-2/TRBV6-3|TRBJ2-1|once|TRBD2|18
TGTGCCAGCAGACCTAGGCCTGGTCGGGAGGTCTCCTACAATGAGCAGTTCTTC
CASRPRPGREVSYNEQFF
>TRBV27|TRBJ1-6|NA|TRBD1|14
TGTGCCAGCAGTTTTTTAGGGGGCACAGCACCCCTCCACTTT
CASSFLGGTAPLHF
>TRBV6-5|TRBJ1-2|NA|TRBD1|15
TGTGCCAGCAGTTACTTCCAGGGGGGTAGCTATGGCTACACCTTC
CASSYFQGGSYGYTF
>TRBV5-1|TRBJ2-7|NA|TRBD2|16
TGCGCCAGCAGCTTGTCCCAGGGCGGGGGGATCTACGAGCAGTACTTC
CASSLSQGGGIYEQYF
>TRBV7-9|TRBJ2-3|NA|TRBD2|15
TGTGCCAGCAGCTCCCCTAGCGGGAGTGCAGATACGCAGTATTTT
CASSSPSGSADTQYF
>TRBV2|TRBJ2-5|NA|NA|16
TGTGCCAGCAGGCGGAGGATCATCCGGTTGTCGGAGACCCAGTACTTC
CASRRRIIRLSETQYF
>TRBV14|TRBJ2-7|NA|NA|14
TGTGCCAGCAGCCAAGTAGGCGGAGGCTACGAGCAGTACTTC
CASSQVGGGYEQYF
>TRBV19|TRBJ1-2|NA|NA|14
TGTGCCAGTAGTATGAGCGGGCTTGGATATGGCTACACCTTC
CASSMSGLGYGYTF
>TRBV28|TRBJ2-7|NA|TRBD1|14
TGTGCCAGCAGTTTCTGGACAGGGATCTACGAGCAGTACTTC
CASSFWTGIYEQYF
>TRBV24-1|TRBJ2-7|NA|NA|13
TGTGCCACCATAGAGGGCAGGCCCTACGAGCAGTACTTC
CATIEGRPYEQYF
>TRBV4-3|TRBJ1-1|NA|NA|15
TGCGCCAGCAGCCAAGATGGCGGGGGGGGAACTGAAGCTTTCTTT
CASSQDGGGGTEAFF
>TRBV5-4|TRBJ2-1|NA|TRBD2|16
TGTGCCAGCAGCTCTGGCGGGACTAGCCCCTACAATGAGCAGTTCTTC
CASSSGGTSPYNEQFF
>TRBV10-3|TRBJ1-2|NA|TRBD1|16
TGTGCCATCAGCAGGGGGCTCAATATAGTTAACTATGGCTACACCTTC
CAISRGLNIVNYGYTF
>TRBV7-2|TRBJ2-3|NA|TRBD2|19
TGTGCCAGCAGCTTAGGTCGAGCGGGGGCCCACCGAAGGACAGATACGCAGTATTTT
CASSLGRAGAHRRTDTQYF
>TRBV18|TRBJ2-7|NA|TRBD1|14
TGTGCCAGCTCACCACCGTCAGGGGGCCTCGAGCAGTACTTC
CASSPPSGGLEQYF